This TCR beta chain was profiled in a study of T cell responses to AZD1222 COVID-19 vaccine. Across the whole study: Second doses at about 4 or about 12 weeks were pooled.

Notes on the study in general: Nearly half of spike-specific TCRs reportedly target unmutated variant regions. There were vaccine-associated CD4 TCRs across spike, dominant at 160-218 and 743-854. Breadth and depth of Spike-specific TCRs rose after two AZD1222 doses.

The ends were cut back, 2 bases at V and 7 bases at J, with 9 bases in the middle. Germline V gene sequence: CDR1 MGHRA, CDR2 YSYEKL. This CDR3 is 13 amino acids long. The method was immunoSEQ multiplex PCR; TCRdb's version includes in-frame clones alone and lacks a portion of them. Of 130,000 to 150,000 clones listed, around nine tenths were seen once; the top ten hold about 4.6%. A remark on this clone: The antigen remains unidentified.

The genes are TRBV4-1 and TRBJ2-1; perhaps TRBD1 as D (6 bases). The sequenced sample was peripheral blood, obtained on day 0 of AZD1222 vaccination. This sequence originates from an adult in good health. CDR3 coding DNA: TGCGCCAGCAGCCAAACAGGGAAGAATGAGCAGTTCTTC. Amino acids: CASSQTGKNEQFF.